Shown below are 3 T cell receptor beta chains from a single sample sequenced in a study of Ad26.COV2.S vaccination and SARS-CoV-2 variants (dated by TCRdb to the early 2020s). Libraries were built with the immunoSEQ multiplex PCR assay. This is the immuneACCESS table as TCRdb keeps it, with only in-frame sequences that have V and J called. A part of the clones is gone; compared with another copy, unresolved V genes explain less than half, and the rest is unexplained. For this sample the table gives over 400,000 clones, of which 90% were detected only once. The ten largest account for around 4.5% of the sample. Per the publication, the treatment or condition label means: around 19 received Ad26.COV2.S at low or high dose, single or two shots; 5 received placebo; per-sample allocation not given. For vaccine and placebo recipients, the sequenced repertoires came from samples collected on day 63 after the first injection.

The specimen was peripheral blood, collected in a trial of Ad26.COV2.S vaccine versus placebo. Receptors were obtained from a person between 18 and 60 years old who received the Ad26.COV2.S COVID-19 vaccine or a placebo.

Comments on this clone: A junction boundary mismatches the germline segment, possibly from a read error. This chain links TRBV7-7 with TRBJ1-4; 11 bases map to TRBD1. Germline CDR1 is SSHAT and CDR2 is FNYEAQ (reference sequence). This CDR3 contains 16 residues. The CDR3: CASSPGTGGTNEKLFF. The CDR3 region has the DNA TGTGCTAGCAGCCCCGGGACAGGGGGAACTAATGAAAAACTGTTTTTT.

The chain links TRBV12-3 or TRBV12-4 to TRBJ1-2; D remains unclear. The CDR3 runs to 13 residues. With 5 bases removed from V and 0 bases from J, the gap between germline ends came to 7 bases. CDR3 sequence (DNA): TGTGCCAGCAGTGACTACCCTAACTATGGCTACACCTTC. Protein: CASSDYPNYGYTF.

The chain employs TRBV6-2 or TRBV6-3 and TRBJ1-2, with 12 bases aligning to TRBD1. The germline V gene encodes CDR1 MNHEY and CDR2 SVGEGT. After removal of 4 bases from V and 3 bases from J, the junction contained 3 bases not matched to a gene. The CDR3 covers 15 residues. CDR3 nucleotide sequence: TGTGCCAGCAGTTCCGGGACAGGGGGCTACTATGGCTACACCTTC. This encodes CASSSGTGGYYGYTF.